One sample yielded the 27 T cell receptor beta chains listed below, sequenced in a study of graft-versus-host responses after intestinal transplantation. Irradiated, violet-dye-labeled stimulators (roughly 200,000) were plated alongside roughly 200,000 CFSE-labeled responders. Sequenced by immunoSEQ multiplex PCR; TCRdb stores in-frame clones only, minus some. The repertoire holds thousands of clones, roughly a third seen once, with 3% to 3.5% in the top ten. Sequenced here: alloreactive CD8+ T cells from a mixed lymphocyte reaction culture, sampled before transplantation. Subset meaning: CFSE-low proliferating T cells sorted from roughly six-day pre-transplant mixed lymphocyte reaction (GvH or HvG direction). The receptors originated from a human patient who was an organ donor for intestinal transplantation.

In the case of this clone: Compared with germline, one end of the junction differs, possibly owing to a read error. Other DNA sequences from this sample encode an identical CDR3 as well. The rearrangement links TRBV20-1 to TRBJ1-2; tentative D call: TRBD1 (5 bases). CDR1 DFQATT and CDR2 SNEGSKA come from the germline V gene (reference sequence). This CDR3 region has 11 residues. The CDR3: CSAWRYTGGSF. In DNA form, the CDR3 reads TGCAGCGCCTGGCGGTATACCGGGGGGTCCTTC.

In its sample, this clone ranks as medium-sized (0.01 to 0.1%). The J gene is TRBJ2-7, the V gene TRBV27; 11 bases are a match to TRBD1. With 5 bases clipped from V and 7 bases from J, the junction kept 7 bases outside the gene matches. The CDR3 is 14 residues long. CDR1 and CDR2 (germline): MNHEY, SMNVEV (reference sequence). CDR3 DNA sequence: TGTGCCAGCAGTCCCCGGACAGGGGGCTCTGAGCAGTACTTC. Its protein product is CASSPRTGGSEQYF.

This chain links TRBV7-6 with TRBJ2-1, with 9 bases identical to TRBD1. Germline V gene data show CDR1 as SGHVS and CDR2 as FNYEAQ. Germline trimming cut 3 bases from V and 7 bases from J; bases unmatched to any gene: 7. This CDR3 contains 15 residues. This chain's CDR3 is CASSFWTGVWNEQFF. CDR3 DNA: TGTGCCAGCAGCTTTTGGACAGGGGTCTGGAATGAGCAGTTCTTC.

This chain joins TRBV5-1 and TRBJ2-4, with TRBD1 matching over 9 bases. Germline values: CDR1 SGHRS, CDR2 YFSETQ. The junction had 5 bases not matched to a gene; V was cut back by 0 bases and J by 4 bases. This CDR3 comprises 16 residues. The CDR3 region is CASSLGDREIKNIQYF. The DNA of the CDR3 is TGCGCCAGCAGCTTGGGGGACAGGGAAATTAAAAACATTCAGTACTTC.

CDR3 amino acids: CAISEPGGNQPQHF. The CDR3 nucleotides read TGTGCCATCAGTGAACCCGGGGGCAATCAGCCCCAGCATTTT. The V call is TRBV10-3, the J call TRBJ1-5; D is uncertain. CDR3 length: 14 residues. Germline-derived CDR1 and CDR2 are ENHRY and SYGVKD. V lost 3 bases and J lost 2, with 8 bases in between.

This clone is labeled medium-sized. For the CDR3, the DNA is TGTGCCAGCAGTTACCTTAGCGGGAGGGCCCTAGAGACCCAGTACTTC. Its translation is CASSYLSGRALETQYF. The chain recombines TRBV6-5 with TRBJ2-5, with 11 bases fitting TRBD2. Germline V gene lookup returns CDR1 MNHEY and CDR2 SVGAGI. J was trimmed by 4 bases and V by 2 bases; bases with no gene match: 6. The CDR3 is made up of 16 amino acids.

This clone was counted only a few times. The CDR3 DNA follows: TGTGCCAGCAGCTTGGGTCGGGGGGATTCCTACGAGCAGTACTTC. Translating gives CASSLGRGDSYEQYF. The chain is built from TRBV7-9 and TRBJ2-7; TRBD2 agrees at 7 bases. V gave up 3 bases and J gave up 1 base; unmatched junction bases: 6. Germline V gene sequence: CDR1 SEHNR, CDR2 FQNEAQ (reference sequence). The CDR3 sequence is 15 residues long.

The chain links TRBV2 to TRBJ1-1, with D unresolved. Trimming stripped 9 bases from V and 3 bases from J, with 11 bases between. The germline CDR1 and CDR2 sequences are SNHLY and FYNNEI. The CDR3 length is 12 residues. CDR3 in amino acids: CARTSRYTEAFF. The CDR3 DNA reads TGTGCCAGAACTTCCCGTTACACTGAAGCTTTCTTT.

A few counts support this clone. This rearrangement joins TRBV9 to TRBJ2-5, with 8 positions matching TRBD2. Germline V gene lookup returns CDR1 SGDLS and CDR2 YYNGEE. This CDR3 contains 14 residues. V shed 4 bases and J 5 bases; nucleotides not matched to a gene: 7. The CDR3 is CASSPGGLRETQYF. As DNA, the CDR3 is TGTGCCAGCAGCCCGGGGGGGCTGAGGGAGACCCAGTACTTC.

The rearrangement links TRBV9 to TRBJ2-1; D call uncertain. Germline CDR1 is SGDLS and CDR2 is YYNGEE. The CDR3 extends over 13 amino acids. Between the trimmed V and J ends, which lost 4 bases and 6 bases, there was a span of 11 bases. CDR3 region: CASSLYHTNEQFF. CDR3 bases: TGTGCCAGCAGCCTCTATCATACCAATGAGCAGTTCTTC.

The DNA of the CDR3 is TGTGCCAGCAGCTCCCCCCCCCGGGGTAGCGTTGAGGAGACCCAGTACTTC. Translated: CASSSPPRGSVEETQYF. The chain joins TRBV7-9 to TRBJ2-5; a weak D match, TRBD2 (5 bases). The CDR3 runs to 17 residues. CDR1 is SEHNR and CDR2 is FQNEAQ in the germline V gene (reference sequence). Trimming shortened V by 4 bases and J by 5 bases, and 23 bases separated the two germline ends.

The chain carries TRBV6-4 and TRBJ2-1; possible D gene TRBD1, 5 bases. Deletions cut 5 bases from V and 2 bases from J, with 16 bases between. The CDR3 length is 16 residues. Germline V CDR1 and CDR2: MRHNA, SNTAGT. CDR3 nucleotide sequence: TGTGCCAGCAGTCGTGGGGCTACATTTACCTACAATGAGCAGTTCTTC. Its translation is CASSRGATFTYNEQFF.

This clone was seen a handful of times. This chain links TRBV4-3 with TRBJ2-7; D gene uncertain. Trimming left V 1 base short and J 7 bases short, with 14 bases between. The CDR3 consists of 14 residues. CDR1 is LGHNA and CDR2 is YSLEER in the germline V gene. The CDR3 here is CASSQGSGTWEQYF. The CDR3 DNA is TGCGCCAGCAGCCAAGGTTCAGGCACTTGGGAGCAGTACTTC.

This clone was seen more than once but under ten times. The rearrangement uses TRBV29-1 and TRBJ2-1; D remains unclear. The CDR3 runs to 11 residues. Per germline, CDR1 SQVTM and CDR2 ANQGSEA. V was cut by 2 bases and J by 9 bases, with 8 bases left in between. The CDR3 sequence is CSVERSTEQFF. For the CDR3, the DNA is TGCAGCGTTGAACGAAGCACTGAGCAGTTCTTC.

In its sample, this clone was seen a few times. The V and J genes are TRBV6-1 and TRBJ2-1; 12 bases match TRBD2. The germline gives CDR1 MNHNS, CDR2 SASEGT. CDR3 length: 14 residues. The V segment lost 4 bases and the J segment 7 bases; nucleotides outside the gene matches: 2. CDR3 DNA: TGTGCCAGCAGTGGGCTAGCGGGGGGGAATGAGCAGTTCTTC. It codes for CASSGLAGGNEQFF.

This clone has more than one count but fewer than ten. The rearrangement links TRBV19 to TRBJ2-1; possibly TRBD1 for D (5 bases). This CDR3 region has 16 residues. Trimming pared 3 bases from V and 3 bases from J, leaving 15 bases between. CDR1 and CDR2 from the germline V gene are LNHDA and SQIVND (reference sequence). CDR3 sequence (DNA): TGTGCCAGTAGTATTGGTCGCGGCAGGGACTACAATGAGCAGTTCTTC. This encodes CASSIGRGRDYNEQFF.

The genes are TRBV6-4 and TRBJ1-1, with 8 bases that match TRBD1. The J segment lost 5 bases and the V segment lost 5 bases, leaving 7 bases of the junction unmatched. The CDR3 has 14 amino acids. Looked up from germline, CDR1 is MRHNA and CDR2 is SNTAGT. CDR3 amino acids: CASSPGQGGTEAFF. The DNA of the CDR3 is TGTGCCAGCAGTCCCGGACAGGGAGGGACTGAAGCTTTCTTT.

The chain is built from TRBV10-3 and TRBJ2-1, with TRBD2 matching over 8 bases. The CDR3 has 17 residues. V trimming: 7 bases; J trimming: 2 bases; junction bases outside the gene matches: 13. Germline V gene data show CDR1 as ENHRY and CDR2 as SYGVKD. The CDR3 reads CAITSRGGNGAYNEQFF. CDR3 DNA sequence: TGTGCCATCACCTCCCGGGGGGGGAATGGCGCCTACAATGAGCAGTTCTTC.

This clone is labeled medium-sized (0.01 to 0.1%). The rearrangement uses TRBV4-3 and TRBJ1-5; 11 bases line up with TRBD1. The CDR3 extends over 15 amino acids. Trimming at V came to 4 bases and at J to 7 bases, leaving 6 bases not matched to a gene. CDR1 and CDR2 (germline): LGHNA, YSLEER. The CDR3 sequence is CASSLGTGGQQPQHF. The CDR3 nucleotides are TGCGCCAGCAGCCTAGGGACAGGGGGGCAACAGCCCCAGCATTTT.

This clone was recorded only once. CDR3 protein: CASSYRRSAGWIFGRQYF. The CDR3 DNA follows: TGCGCCAGCAGCTATCGGAGGAGCGCGGGGTGGATATTCGGGCGGCAGTACTTC. The chain couples TRBV5-1 to TRBJ2-7; maybe TRBD2 (6 bases). The germline V gene has CDR1 SGHRS and CDR2 YFSETQ. V dropped 3 bases and J dropped 9 bases, with 31 bases sitting between them. CDR3 length: 18 residues.

This clone was detected a few times. The chain carries TRBV30 and TRBJ2-7; D is unresolved. V was shortened by 5 bases and J by 0 bases, with 14 bases between the two germline ends. Germline V gene lookup returns CDR1 GTSNPN and CDR2 SVGIG (reference sequence). There are 14 residues in the CDR3. The CDR3 bases are TGTGCCTGGGCAGGCGTGCCCCACTCCTACGAGCAGTACTTC. Translated, it gives CAWAGVPHSYEQYF. Looking up the rest from reference TRBV30 and TRBJ2-7 gives the full variable domain: SQTIHQWPATLVQPVGSPLSLECTVEGTSNPNLYWYRQAAGRGLQLLFYSVGIGQISSEVPQNLSASRPQDRQFILSSKKLLLSDSGFYLCAWAGVPHSYEQYFGPGTRLTVT.

The J gene is TRBJ2-5, the V gene TRBV18; 7 bases agree with TRBD1. Germline CDR1 is KGHSH and CDR2 is LQKENI. CDR3 size: 15 residues. Trimming removed 5 bases from V and 2 bases from J; junction bases left unmatched: 8. Here the CDR3 reads CASSGGPRGQETQYF. DNA of the CDR3: TGTGCCAGCTCAGGGGGACCCAGGGGGCAAGAGACCCAGTACTTC.

This clone was detected only once. The rearrangement links TRBV29-1 to TRBJ1-1, with D uncertain. The CDR3 loop spans 14 amino acids. Germline V CDR1 and CDR2: SQVTM, ANQGSEA. V was pared by 5 bases and J by 1 base, with 14 bases between. CDR3 region: CSVSGYFKNTEAFF. CDR3 sequence (DNA): TGCAGCGTTTCGGGTTATTTCAAGAACACTGAAGCTTTCTTT.

This chain links TRBV27 with TRBJ2-7; 8 bases line up with TRBD2. Germline V CDR1 and CDR2: MNHEY, SMNVEV (reference sequence). This CDR3 is 14 amino acids long. V shed 3 bases and J 1 base; nucleotides not matched to a gene: 2. The CDR3: CASSFSGTSYEQYF. The DNA for the CDR3 is TGTGCCAGCAGTTTTAGCGGGACGTCCTACGAGCAGTACTTC.

This clone has just a few counts. The V gene is TRBV15, the J gene TRBJ1-5; D perhaps matches TRBD1 (5 bases). This CDR3 is 14 amino acids long. V was shortened by 3 bases and J by 4 bases, with 10 bases between the two germline ends. CDR1 and CDR2 (germline): LNHNV, YYDKDF (reference sequence). The CDR3 spells CATSSPGGNQPQHF. DNA for the CDR3: TGTGCCACCAGCAGCCCGGGGGGTAATCAGCCCCAGCATTTT.

The chain links TRBV7-8 to TRBJ2-1, with a tentative D call TRBD2 (6 bases). Germline V gene sequence: CDR1 SGHVS, CDR2 FQNEAQ. The CDR3 covers 19 residues. Trimming took 8 bases from V and 0 from J, leaving 26 bases between them. In DNA form, the CDR3 reads TGTGCCAGCCGGGACCCCGGGGGTCCTCTCCTTTCCTCCTACAATGAGCAGTTCTTC. It translates to CASRDPGGPLLSSYNEQFF.

Only a few counts were recorded for this clone. The rearrangement links TRBV7-9 to TRBJ2-7; tentatively, D is TRBD1 (5 bases). The CDR3 totals 13 residues. Germline loops: CDR1 SEHNR, CDR2 FQNEAQ (reference sequence). The V end was cut by 6 bases, the J end by 3 bases, with 12 bases between. The CDR3 DNA sequence: TGTGCCAGCAGTTCGGACAATTTCTACGAGCAGTACTTC. Protein product: CASSSDNFYEQYF.